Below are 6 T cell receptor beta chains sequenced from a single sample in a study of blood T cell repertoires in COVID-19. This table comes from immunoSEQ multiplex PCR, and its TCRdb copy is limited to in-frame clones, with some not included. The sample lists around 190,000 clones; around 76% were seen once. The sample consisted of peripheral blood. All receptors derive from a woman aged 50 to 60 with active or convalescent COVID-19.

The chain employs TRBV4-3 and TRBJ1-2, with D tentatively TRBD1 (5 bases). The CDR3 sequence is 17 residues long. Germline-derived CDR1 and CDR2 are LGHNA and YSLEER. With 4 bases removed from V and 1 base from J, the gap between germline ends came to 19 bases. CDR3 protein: CASSPRARQWGNYGYTF. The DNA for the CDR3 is TGCGCCAGCAGCCCACGAGCGAGACAGTGGGGTAACTATGGCTACACCTTC.

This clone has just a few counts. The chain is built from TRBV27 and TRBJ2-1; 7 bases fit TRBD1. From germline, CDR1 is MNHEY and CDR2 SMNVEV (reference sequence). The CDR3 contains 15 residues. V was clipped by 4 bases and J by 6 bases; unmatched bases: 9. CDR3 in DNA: TGTGCCAGCAGTTCCATACCGAGGGGGCTCAATGAGCAGTTCTTC. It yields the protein CASSSIPRGLNEQFF.

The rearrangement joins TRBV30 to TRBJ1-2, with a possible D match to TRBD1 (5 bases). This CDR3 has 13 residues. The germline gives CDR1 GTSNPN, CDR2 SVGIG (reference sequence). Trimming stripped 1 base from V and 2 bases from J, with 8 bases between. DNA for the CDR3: TGTGCCTGGAGTGACAGGATCAACTATGGCTACACCTTC. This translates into CAWSDRINYGYTF.

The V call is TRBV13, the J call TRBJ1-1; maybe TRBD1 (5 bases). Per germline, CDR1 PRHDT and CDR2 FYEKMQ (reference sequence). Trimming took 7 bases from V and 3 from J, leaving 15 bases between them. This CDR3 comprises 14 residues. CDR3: CASIPQGKDTEAFF. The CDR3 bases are TGTGCCAGCATCCCCCAGGGAAAGGACACTGAAGCTTTCTTT.

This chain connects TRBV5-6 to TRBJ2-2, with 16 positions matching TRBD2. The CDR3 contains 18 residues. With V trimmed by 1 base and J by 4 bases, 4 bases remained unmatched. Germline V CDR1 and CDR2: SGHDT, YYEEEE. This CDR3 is CASSLSGTSGRVTGELFF. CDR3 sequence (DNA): TGTGCCAGCAGCTTGTCCGGGACTAGCGGGAGGGTCACCGGGGAGCTGTTTTTT. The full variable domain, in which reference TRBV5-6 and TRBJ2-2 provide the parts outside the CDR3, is DAGVTQSPTHLIKTRGQQVTLRCSPKSGHDTVSWYQQALGQGPQFIFQYYEEEERQRGNFPDRFSGHQFPNYSSELNVNALLLGDSALYLCASSLSGTSGRVTGELFFGEGSRLTVL.

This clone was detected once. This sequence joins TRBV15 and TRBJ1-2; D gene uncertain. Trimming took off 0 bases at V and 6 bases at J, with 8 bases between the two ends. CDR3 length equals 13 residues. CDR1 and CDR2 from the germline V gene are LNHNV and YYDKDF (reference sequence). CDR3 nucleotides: TGTGCCACCAGCAGAGATTCGAGGGATGGCTACACCTTC. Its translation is CATSRDSRDGYTF. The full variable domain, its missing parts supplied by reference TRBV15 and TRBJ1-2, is DAMVIQNPRYQVTQFGKPVTLSCSQTLNHNVMYWYQQKSSQAPKLLFHYYDKDFNNEADTPDNFQSRRPNTSFCFLDIRSPGLGDTAMYLCATSRDSRDGYTFGSGTRLTVV.